These 4 T cell receptor beta chains came from one sample sequenced in a study of post-analysis software for immune sequencing data. These TCRs are of unknown antigen specificity. Study-wide results and caveats: Higher frequency in patients than in controls was seen for roughly five TRBV segments, with TRBV5-6, TRBV5-1 and TRBV20-1 among them.

Sequencing libraries made from TCR beta cDNA carried unique molecular identifiers. TCRdb re-called the PCR reads with MiXCR, one entry per CDR3 protein. The data show hundreds of thousands of distinct CDR3 sequences, roughly 38% seen once. Sequenced sample: blood. The source of these receptors is a girl aged 10 to 17 with multiple sclerosis.

The rearrangement links TRBV3-1 to TRBJ1-1; TRBD1 matches at 7 bases. Losses at the gene ends were 4 bases for V and 6 bases for J; bases not matched to a gene: 8. Per germline, CDR1 LGHDT and CDR2 YNNKEL (reference sequence). The CDR3 has 14 amino acids. CDR3 in DNA: TGTGCCAGCAGCCTCAGGGGGTCCAGGGCTGAAGCTTTCTTT. Protein sequence: CASSLRGSRAEAFF.

This clonotype was found many times. The rearrangement links TRBV2 to TRBJ2-3; 7 nucleotides agree with TRBD1. Trimming took 4 bases from V and 0 from J; bases not matched to a gene: 4. The CDR3 is 15 amino acids. In germline, CDR1 is SNHLY, CDR2 FYNNEI. The CDR3 protein is CASSGGTASTDTQYF. DNA for the CDR3: TGTGCCAGCAGTGGGGGGACAGCTAGCACAGATACGCAGTATTTT.

The V and J genes are TRBV5-6 and TRBJ2-3; D perhaps matches TRBD2 (7 bases). Germline V gene sequence: CDR1 SGHDT, CDR2 YYEEEE. Trimming cost V 2 bases and J 2 bases, with 15 bases left between them. CDR3 length equals 16 residues. CDR3 nucleotide sequence: TGTGCCAGCAGCTTCCCGGGGGGCGCCCCCACAGATACGCAGTATTTT. Translation: CASSFPGGAPTDTQYF.

In its sample, this clonotype was seen once. Given the absence of the conserved phenylalanine or tryptophan at the CDR3 end, a read error is likely. V gene TRBV29-1 combines with J gene TRBJ1-1; a weak D match, TRBD1 (6 bases). V lost 6 bases and J 0 bases, leaving 11 bases between the germline ends. The CDR3 totals 13 residues. From germline, CDR1 is SQVTM and CDR2 ANQGSEA. CDR3: CSVQGPMNTEAFC. The CDR3 bases are TGCAGCGTACAGGGACCCATGAACACTGAAGCTTTCTGT.